This TCR beta chain emerged from a study of cytomegalovirus exposure and HLA in healthy donors. Study-level findings and limits: When analyzed later, a missense DCLRE1C variant was found to be linked to TCR beta V- and J-gene trimming. In an earlier analysis, most TCR beta V segments were productive about 87% or about 30% of the time.

A word on this clone: Its antigen remains unknown.

The PCR employed 60 Vbeta primers together with 13 Jbeta primers. Profiled with immunoSEQ multiplex PCR; TCRdb holds only in-frame clones, not every one. This sample has roughly 110,000 clones; 70% to 85% occur once, and the top ten carry 3.5% to 5%. This CDR3 has 15 amino acids. The germline V and J ends were trimmed by 0 bases and 5 bases, with 15 bases remaining between them. Germline-derived CDR1 and CDR2 are SGHRS and YFSETQ. The sample taken for sequencing was PBMCs. This receptor was identified in a male donor in good health and CMV-seronegative. The V call is TRBV5-1, the J call TRBJ2-7; perhaps TRBD2 as D (7 bases). CDR3 DNA: TGCGCCAGCAGCTTGGTGGCGGGGGCTAGGGACGAGCAGTACTTC. Protein: CASSLVAGARDEQYF.